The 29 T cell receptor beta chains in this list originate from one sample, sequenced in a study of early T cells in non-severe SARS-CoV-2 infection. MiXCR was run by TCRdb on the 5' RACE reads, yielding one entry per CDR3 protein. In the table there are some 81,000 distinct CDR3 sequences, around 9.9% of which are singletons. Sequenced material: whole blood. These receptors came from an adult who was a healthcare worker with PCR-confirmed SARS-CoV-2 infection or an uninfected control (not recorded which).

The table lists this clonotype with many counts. CDR3 sequence reads: CASSSIGLSANIQYF. Here the CDR3 DNA reads TGTGCCAGCAGTTCAATCGGGTTATCAGCGAACATTCAGTACTTC. This rearrangement joins TRBV28 to TRBJ2-4; D not certain. The CDR3 has 15 amino acids. V lost 4 bases to trimming and J lost 7 bases, with 17 bases between them. Per the germline V gene, CDR1 is MDHEN and CDR2 is SYDVKM. Combining the CDR3 with reference TRBV28 and TRBJ2-4 gives the whole variable domain DVKVTQSSRYLVKRTGEKVFLECVQDMDHENMFWYRQDPGLGLRLIYFSYDVKMKEKGDIPEGYSVSREKKERFSLILESASTNQTSMYLCASSSIGLSANIQYFGAGTRLSVL.

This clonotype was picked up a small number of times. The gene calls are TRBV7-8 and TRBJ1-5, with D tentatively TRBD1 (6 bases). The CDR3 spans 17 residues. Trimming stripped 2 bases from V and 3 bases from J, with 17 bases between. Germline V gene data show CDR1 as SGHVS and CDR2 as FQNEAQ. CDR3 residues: CASSLLGFQGINQPQHF. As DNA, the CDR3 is TGTGCCAGCAGCTTATTAGGGTTCCAGGGGATCAATCAGCCCCAGCATTTT. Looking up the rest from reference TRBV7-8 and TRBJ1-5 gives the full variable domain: GAGVSQSPRYKVAKRGQDVALRCDPISGHVSLFWYQQALGQGPEFLTYFQNEAQLDKSGLPSDRFFAERPEGSVSTLKIQRTQQEDSAVYLCASSLLGFQGINQPQHFGDGTRLSIL.

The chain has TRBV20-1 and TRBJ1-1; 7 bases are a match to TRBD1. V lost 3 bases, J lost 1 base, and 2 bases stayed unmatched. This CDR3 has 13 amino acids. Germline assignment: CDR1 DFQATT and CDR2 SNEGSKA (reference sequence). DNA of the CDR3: TGCAGTGCTAGTACAGGGGCGAACACTGAAGCTTTCTTT. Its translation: CSASTGANTEAFF.

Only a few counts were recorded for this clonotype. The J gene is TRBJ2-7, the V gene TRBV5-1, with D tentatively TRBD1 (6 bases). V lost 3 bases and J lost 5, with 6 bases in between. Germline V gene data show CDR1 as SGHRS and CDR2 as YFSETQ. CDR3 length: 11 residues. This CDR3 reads CASSYRDEQYF. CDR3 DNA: TGCGCCAGCAGCTACAGGGACGAGCAGTACTTC.

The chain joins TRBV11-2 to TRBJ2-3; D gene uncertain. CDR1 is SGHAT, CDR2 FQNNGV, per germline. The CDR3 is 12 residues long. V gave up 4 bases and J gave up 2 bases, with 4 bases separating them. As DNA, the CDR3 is TGTGCCAGCAGCTACGCCACAGATACGCAGTATTTT. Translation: CASSYATDTQYF.

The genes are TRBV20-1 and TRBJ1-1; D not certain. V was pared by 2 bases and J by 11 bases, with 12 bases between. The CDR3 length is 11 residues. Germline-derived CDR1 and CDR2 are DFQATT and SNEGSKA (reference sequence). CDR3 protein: CSARRPGDAFF. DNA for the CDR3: TGCAGTGCTAGACGCCCCGGAGATGCTTTCTTT.

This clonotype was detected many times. The CDR3 region is CASSLAPAATRDSPLHF. The CDR3 DNA follows: TGTGCCAGCAGCTTAGCCCCGGCGGCCACTCGCGATTCACCCCTCCACTTT. The genes are TRBV11-2 and TRBJ1-6; no definite D call. Germline V gene data show CDR1 as SGHAT and CDR2 as FQNNGV. The CDR3 sequence is 17 residues long. V gave up 1 base and J gave up 8 bases, with 18 bases separating them. Full variable domain (missing parts from reference TRBV11-2 and TRBJ1-6): EAGVAQSPRYKIIEKRQSVAFWCNPISGHATLYWYQQILGQGPKLLIQFQNNGVVDDSQLPKDRFSAERLKGVDSTLKIQPAKLEDSAVYLCASSLAPAATRDSPLHFGNGTRLTVT.

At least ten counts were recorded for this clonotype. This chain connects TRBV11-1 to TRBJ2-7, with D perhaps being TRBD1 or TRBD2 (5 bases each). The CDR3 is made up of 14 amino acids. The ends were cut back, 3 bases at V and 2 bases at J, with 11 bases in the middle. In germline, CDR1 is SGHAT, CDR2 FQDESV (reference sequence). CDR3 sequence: CASSLGVGPYEQYF. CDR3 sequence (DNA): TGTGCCAGCAGCTTGGGGGTTGGCCCCTACGAGCAGTACTTC.

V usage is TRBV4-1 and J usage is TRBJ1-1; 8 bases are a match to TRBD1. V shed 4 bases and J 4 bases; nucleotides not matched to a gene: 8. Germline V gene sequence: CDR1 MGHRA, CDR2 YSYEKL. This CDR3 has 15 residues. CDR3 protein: CASSLGQGLGTEAFF. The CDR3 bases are TGCGCCAGCAGCCTAGGACAGGGTCTGGGCACTGAAGCTTTCTTT.

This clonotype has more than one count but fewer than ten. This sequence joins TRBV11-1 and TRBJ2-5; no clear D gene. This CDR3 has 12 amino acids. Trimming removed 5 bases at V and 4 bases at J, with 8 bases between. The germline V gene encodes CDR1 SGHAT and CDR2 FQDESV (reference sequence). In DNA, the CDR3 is TGTGCCAGCAGCCCAGACCGAGAGACCCAGTACTTC. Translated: CASSPDRETQYF.

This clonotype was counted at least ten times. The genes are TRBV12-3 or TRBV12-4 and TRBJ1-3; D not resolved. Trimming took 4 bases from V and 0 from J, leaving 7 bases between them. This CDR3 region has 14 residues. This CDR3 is CASSWWNSGNTIYF. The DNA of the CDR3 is TGTGCCAGCAGTTGGTGGAACTCTGGAAACACCATATATTTT.

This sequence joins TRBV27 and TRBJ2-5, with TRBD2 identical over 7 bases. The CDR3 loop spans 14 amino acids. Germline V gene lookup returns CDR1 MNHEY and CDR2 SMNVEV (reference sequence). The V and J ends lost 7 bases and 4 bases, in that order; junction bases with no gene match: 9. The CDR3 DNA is TGTGCCAGCACCCCTGGCGGGGGAACAGAGACCCAGTACTTC. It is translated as CASTPGGGTETQYF.

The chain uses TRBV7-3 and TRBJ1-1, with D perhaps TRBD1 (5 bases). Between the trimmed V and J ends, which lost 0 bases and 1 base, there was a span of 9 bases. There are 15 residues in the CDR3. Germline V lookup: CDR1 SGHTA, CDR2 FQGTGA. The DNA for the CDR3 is TGTGCCAGCAGCTTAACTGGGGGGAAGAACACTGAAGCTTTCTTT. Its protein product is CASSLTGGKNTEAFF.

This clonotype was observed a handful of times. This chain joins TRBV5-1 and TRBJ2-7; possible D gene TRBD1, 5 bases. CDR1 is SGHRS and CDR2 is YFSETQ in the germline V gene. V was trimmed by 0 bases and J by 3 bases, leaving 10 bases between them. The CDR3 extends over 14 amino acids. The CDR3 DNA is TGCGCCAGCAGCTTGGGGCAGGGAAGCTACGAGCAGTACTTC. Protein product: CASSLGQGSYEQYF.

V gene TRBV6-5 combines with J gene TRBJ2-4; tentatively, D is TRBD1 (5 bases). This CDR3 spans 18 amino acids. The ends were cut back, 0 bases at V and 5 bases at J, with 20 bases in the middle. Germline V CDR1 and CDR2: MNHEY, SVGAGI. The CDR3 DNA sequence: TGTGCCAGCAGTTACTCGAAGGCGGTTGGGGCTGGGGAAAACATTCAGTACTTC. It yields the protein CASSYSKAVGAGENIQYF.

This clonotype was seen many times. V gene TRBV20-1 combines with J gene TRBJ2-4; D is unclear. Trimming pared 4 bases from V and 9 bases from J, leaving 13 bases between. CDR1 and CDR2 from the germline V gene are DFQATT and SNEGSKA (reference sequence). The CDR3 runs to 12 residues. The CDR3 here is CSATPTEFIQYF. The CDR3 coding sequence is TGCAGTGCTACCCCGACGGAGTTCATTCAGTACTTC.

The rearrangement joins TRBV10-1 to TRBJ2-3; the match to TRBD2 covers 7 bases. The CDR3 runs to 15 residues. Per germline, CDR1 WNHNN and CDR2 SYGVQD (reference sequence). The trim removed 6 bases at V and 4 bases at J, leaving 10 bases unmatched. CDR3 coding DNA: TGCGCCAGCAGCGGTCAGCGGGGAGGTTCAGATACGCAGTATTTT. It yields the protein CASSGQRGGSDTQYF.

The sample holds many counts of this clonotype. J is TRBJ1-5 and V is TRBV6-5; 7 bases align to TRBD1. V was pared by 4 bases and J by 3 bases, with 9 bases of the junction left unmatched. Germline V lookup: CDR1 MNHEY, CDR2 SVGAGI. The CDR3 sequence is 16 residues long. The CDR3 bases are TGTGCCAGCAGTTCATCTTGGGACAGCAACAATCAGCCCCAGCATTTT. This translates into CASSSSWDSNNQPQHF.

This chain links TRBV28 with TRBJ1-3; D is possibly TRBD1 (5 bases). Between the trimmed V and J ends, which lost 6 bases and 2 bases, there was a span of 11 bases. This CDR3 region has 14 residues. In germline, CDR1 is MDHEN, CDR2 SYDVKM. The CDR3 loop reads CASRRGIPGNTIYF. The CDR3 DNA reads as TGTGCCAGCAGAAGGGGAATCCCTGGAAACACCATATATTTT.

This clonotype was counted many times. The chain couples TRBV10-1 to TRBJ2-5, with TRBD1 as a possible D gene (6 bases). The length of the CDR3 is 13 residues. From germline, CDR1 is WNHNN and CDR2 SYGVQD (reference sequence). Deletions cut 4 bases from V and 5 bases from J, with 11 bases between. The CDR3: CASSGTARETQYF. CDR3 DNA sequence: TGCGCCAGCAGTGGGACAGCCAGGGAGACCCAGTACTTC.

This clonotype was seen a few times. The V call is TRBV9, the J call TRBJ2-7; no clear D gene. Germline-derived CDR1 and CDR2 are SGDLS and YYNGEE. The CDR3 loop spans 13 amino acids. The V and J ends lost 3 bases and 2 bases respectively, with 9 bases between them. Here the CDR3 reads CASSAENAYEQYF. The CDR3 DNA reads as TGTGCCAGCAGCGCGGAAAACGCCTACGAGCAGTACTTC.

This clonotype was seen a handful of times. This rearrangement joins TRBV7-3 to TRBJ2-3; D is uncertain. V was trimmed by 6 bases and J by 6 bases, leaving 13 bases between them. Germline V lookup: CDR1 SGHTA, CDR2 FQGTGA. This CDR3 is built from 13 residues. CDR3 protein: CASSYDPRDTQYF. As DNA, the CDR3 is TGTGCCAGCAGTTATGACCCGCGGGATACGCAGTATTTT.

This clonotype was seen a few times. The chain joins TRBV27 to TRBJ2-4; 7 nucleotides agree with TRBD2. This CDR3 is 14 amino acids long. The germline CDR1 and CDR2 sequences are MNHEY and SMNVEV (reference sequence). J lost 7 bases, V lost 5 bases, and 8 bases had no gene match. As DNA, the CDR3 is TGTGCCAGCAGTACTGCGGGAGAAGGTAACATTCAGTACTTC. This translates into CASSTAGEGNIQYF.

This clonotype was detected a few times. In DNA, the CDR3 is TGTGCCAGCAGCCTTCTGGTTGGGGGTGAGCAGTTCTTC. Translation gives CASSLLVGGEQFF. The chain employs TRBV28 and TRBJ2-1, with D perhaps given as TRBD1 or TRBD2 (5 bases each). The V gene's germline CDR1 is MDHEN and CDR2 SYDVKM. The CDR3 totals 13 residues. V dropped 6 bases and J dropped 9 bases, with 15 bases sitting between them. The full variable domain, its missing parts supplied by reference TRBV28 and TRBJ2-1, is DVKVTQSSRYLVKRTGEKVFLECVQDMDHENMFWYRQDPGLGLRLIYFSYDVKMKEKGDIPEGYSVSREKKERFSLILESASTNQTSMYLCASSLLVGGEQFFGPGTRLTVL.

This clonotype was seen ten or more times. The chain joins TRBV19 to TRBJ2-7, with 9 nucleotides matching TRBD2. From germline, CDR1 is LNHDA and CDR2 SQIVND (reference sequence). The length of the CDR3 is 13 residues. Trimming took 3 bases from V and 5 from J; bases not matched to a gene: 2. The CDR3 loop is CASSMREGDEQYF. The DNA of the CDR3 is TGTGCCAGTAGTATGCGGGAGGGCGACGAGCAGTACTTC. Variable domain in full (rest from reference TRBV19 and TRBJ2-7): DGGITQSPKYLFRKEGQNVTLSCEQNLNHDAMYWYRQDPGQGLRLIYYSQIVNDFQKGDIAEGYSVSREKKESFPLTVTSAQKNPTAFYLCASSMREGDEQYFGPGTRLTVT.

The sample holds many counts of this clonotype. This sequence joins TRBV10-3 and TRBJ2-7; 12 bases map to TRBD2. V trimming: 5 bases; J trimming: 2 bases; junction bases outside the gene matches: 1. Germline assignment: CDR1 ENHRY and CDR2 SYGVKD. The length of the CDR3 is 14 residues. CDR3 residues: CAISPSGRAYEQYF. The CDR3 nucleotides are TGTGCCATCAGTCCTAGCGGGAGGGCCTACGAGCAGTACTTC.

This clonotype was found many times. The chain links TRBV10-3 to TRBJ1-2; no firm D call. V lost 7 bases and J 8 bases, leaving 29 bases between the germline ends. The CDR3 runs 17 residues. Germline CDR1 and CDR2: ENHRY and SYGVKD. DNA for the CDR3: TGTGCCATCATGGACCCCGCTGCGGGGAGGCCTCTGAGCGGCTACACCTTC. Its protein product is CAIMDPAAGRPLSGYTF.

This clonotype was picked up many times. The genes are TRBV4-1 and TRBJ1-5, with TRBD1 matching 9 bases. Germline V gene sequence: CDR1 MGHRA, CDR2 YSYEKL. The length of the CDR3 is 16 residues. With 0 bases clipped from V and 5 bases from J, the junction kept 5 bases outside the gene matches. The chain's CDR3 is CASSQDPGQGYQPQHF. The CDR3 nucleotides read TGCGCCAGCAGCCAAGATCCAGGACAGGGGTATCAGCCCCAGCATTTT.

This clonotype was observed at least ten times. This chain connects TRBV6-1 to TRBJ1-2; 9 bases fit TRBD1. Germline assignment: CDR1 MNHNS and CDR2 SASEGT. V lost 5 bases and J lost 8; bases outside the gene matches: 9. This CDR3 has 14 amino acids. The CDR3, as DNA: TGTGCCAGCAGTTACTCACAGGGGGCAGGCGGCTACACCTTC. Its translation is CASSYSQGAGGYTF.